The entry below describes one T cell receptor beta chain. The antigen is not known. The PCR employed 60 Vbeta primers together with 13 Jbeta primers. Sequenced by immunoSEQ multiplex PCR; TCRdb stores in-frame clones only, minus some. Among about 90,000 clones listed, around 66% were seen once. This record belongs to a study of cytomegalovirus exposure and HLA in healthy donors. Whole-study results and caveats: Immune exposure data for these donors was limited to CMV serostatus. In a later analysis, TCR beta V- and J-gene trimming was associated with a missense DCLRE1C variant. Common viral pathogens were later found to be apparently linked to several of the most significant clusters.

Germline V lookup: CDR1 SGHRS, CDR2 YFSETQ. This CDR3 contains 15 residues. Trimming took 6 bases from V and 2 from J, leaving 16 bases between them. Healthy individuals who donated bone marrow served as the donors. This clonotype was obtained from a man aged 30 to 45 in good health and CMV-seronegative. V is TRBV5-1 and J is TRBJ2-3, with D perhaps matching TRBD2 (6 bases). Sequenced sample: PBMCs. CDR3 in amino acids: CASMTGLTSTDTQYF. In DNA form, the CDR3 reads TGCGCCAGCATGACCGGACTAACCTCCACAGATACGCAGTATTTT.